Below are 24 T cell receptor beta chains sequenced from a single sample in a study of blood T cell repertoires in COVID-19. Here immunoSEQ multiplex PCR was the method, and the copy in TCRdb shows in-frame clones only, minus some. The sample has approximately 190,000 clones; roughly four fifths are singletons. Sequencing input: peripheral blood. These TCRs come from a young man with active or convalescent COVID-19.

This chain links TRBV27 with TRBJ2-3, with no clear D. The CDR3 loop spans 12 amino acids. Trimming stripped 5 bases from V and 0 bases from J, with 3 bases between. Looked up from germline, CDR1 is MNHEY and CDR2 is SMNVEV (reference sequence). The CDR3 reads CASSLSTDTQYF. The DNA of the CDR3 is TGTGCCAGCAGTCTCAGCACAGATACGCAGTATTTT.

CDR3 coding DNA: TGCGCCAGCAGCCAAGATATAGGGACAGTCAACTATGGCTACACCTTC. Its protein is CASSQDIGTVNYGYTF. The J gene is TRBJ1-2, the V gene TRBV4-1; 7 bases fit TRBD1. Germline V CDR1 and CDR2: MGHRA, YSYEKL. The CDR3 runs 16 residues. With 0 bases clipped from V and 2 bases from J, the junction kept 6 bases outside the gene matches.

The chain links TRBV30 to TRBJ1-1; perhaps TRBD1 as D (5 bases). The CDR3 spans 13 residues. Germline V gene lookup returns CDR1 GTSNPN and CDR2 SVGIG (reference sequence). V shed 2 bases and J shed 1 base, with 8 bases lying between them. In DNA form, the CDR3 reads TGTGCCTGGAGTTGGGGCAGGAACACTGAAGCTTTCTTT. Amino acids: CAWSWGRNTEAFF.

CDR3 bases: TGTGCCAGCTCACTGTCCACCCACTTGAACACTGAAGCTTTCTTT. This gives the protein CASSLSTHLNTEAFF. This chain links TRBV18 with TRBJ1-1; D not resolved. Trimming removed 4 bases from V and 0 bases from J, with 12 bases in between. CDR1 is KGHSH, CDR2 LQKENI, per germline. There are 15 residues in the CDR3.

The V and J genes are TRBV7-9 and TRBJ1-1; D may be TRBD1 (5 bases). This CDR3 region has 14 residues. Germline assignment: CDR1 SEHNR and CDR2 FQNEAQ (reference sequence). V was cut by 3 bases and J by 5 bases, with 13 bases left in between. DNA for the CDR3: TGTGCCAGCAGCTTCGCCGCGGAGGGGACTGAAGCTTTCTTT. Protein: CASSFAAEGTEAFF.

V is TRBV27 and J is TRBJ2-4; D gene unclear. The V end lost 5 bases, the J end lost 6 bases, and 11 bases lay between the germline ends. Germline V gene sequence: CDR1 MNHEY, CDR2 SMNVEV (reference sequence). The CDR3 length is 13 residues. CDR3 residues: CASSMNRRNIQYF. CDR3 DNA sequence: TGTGCCAGCAGTATGAATAGAAGAAACATTCAGTACTTC.

The CDR3, as DNA: TGTGCCAGCAGCCAAGCACCCAGGGGATCAACTGGCTACACCTTC. Protein product: CASSQAPRGSTGYTF. The chain has TRBV14 and TRBJ1-2; possible D gene TRBD1, 6 bases. The CDR3 loop spans 15 amino acids. Germline V gene lookup returns CDR1 SGHDN and CDR2 FVKESK. The V end was cut by 1 base, the J end by 7 bases, with 16 bases between. The complete variable domain, with remaining parts taken from reference TRBV14 and TRBJ1-2, reads EAGVTQFPSHSVIEKGQTVTLRCDPISGHDNLYWYRRVMGKEIKFLLHFVKESKQDESGMPNNRFLAERTGGTYSTLKVQPAELEDSGVYFCASSQAPRGSTGYTFGSGTRLTVV.

The V and J genes are TRBV3-1 (or the pseudogene TRBV3-2) and TRBJ1-1; maybe TRBD1 (5 bases). Germline loops: CDR1 LGHDT, CDR2 YNNKEL (reference sequence). Trimming removed 9 bases at V and 3 bases at J, with 20 bases between. This CDR3 is built from 15 residues. DNA for the CDR3: TGTGCCAGTCTGCCTACGGGGGGATTGGACACTGAAGCTTTCTTT. Residues: CASLPTGGLDTEAFF.

This clone has just one count. The genes are TRBV29-1 and TRBJ1-1, with a possible D match to TRBD1 (6 bases). The CDR3 sequence is 14 residues long. Looked up from germline, CDR1 is SQVTM and CDR2 is ANQGSEA. V lost 6 bases and J 1 base, leaving 15 bases between the germline ends. As DNA, the CDR3 is TGCAGCGTCGAATCGGACAGAGAGAACACTGAAGCTTTCTTT. Amino acids: CSVESDRENTEAFF.

V usage is TRBV10-3 and J usage is TRBJ2-7; D perhaps matches TRBD2 (6 bases). The CDR3 loop spans 14 amino acids. From germline, CDR1 is ENHRY and CDR2 SYGVKD. Trimming stripped 6 bases from V and 2 bases from J, with 14 bases between. The CDR3 DNA is TGTGCCATCAGGGTAGGAGGGAGGACCTACGAGCAGTACTTC. This gives the protein CAIRVGGRTYEQYF.

The CDR3 is CASRRTGDQETQYF. The CDR3 nucleotides are TGTGCCAGCAGACGGACGGGGGACCAAGAGACCCAGTACTTC. The V and J genes are TRBV5-6 and TRBJ2-5, with TRBD2 as a possible D gene (6 bases). Germline loops: CDR1 SGHDT, CDR2 YYEEEE. Deletions cut 5 bases from V and 0 bases from J, with 11 bases between. The CDR3 is made up of 14 amino acids.

The chain joins TRBV14 to TRBJ1-6, with 8 bases lining up with TRBD1. The germline gives CDR1 SGHDN, CDR2 FVKESK. This CDR3 is built from 15 residues. Trimming took 4 bases from V and 4 from J; bases not matched to a gene: 3. The CDR3 DNA is TGTGCCAGCAGCCTGGGACAGGTTTATAATTCACCCCTCCACTTT. The encoded protein is CASSLGQVYNSPLHF.

The J gene is TRBJ2-6, the V gene TRBV19; 11 positions agree with TRBD2. Trimming cost V 2 bases and J 3 bases; bases outside gene matches: 0. Germline V gives CDR1 LNHDA, CDR2 SQIVND (reference sequence). This CDR3 contains 16 residues. The CDR3 reads CASSITSGSGANVLTF. In DNA form, the CDR3 reads TGTGCCAGTAGTATAACTAGCGGGAGTGGGGCCAACGTCCTGACTTTC.

The J gene is TRBJ1-5, the V gene TRBV7-2; D is possibly TRBD1 (6 bases). The CDR3 is made up of 14 amino acids. V was cut by 6 bases and J by 5 bases, with 14 bases left in between. Germline V gives CDR1 SGHTA, CDR2 FQGNSA. For the CDR3, the DNA is TGTGCCAGCAGTCAGAGGGGGGGGGATCAGCCCCAGCATTTT. This gives the protein CASSQRGGDQPQHF.

The chain is built from TRBV21-1 and TRBJ2-5; TRBD1, the D gene given by the table, was not confirmed from the DNA. TRBV21-1 is noted as a pseudogene. There are 18 residues in the CDR3. CDR3 DNA: TGTGCCAGCAGCAAACGTTGTAAGGGACAGGGAACAGGAGAGACCCAGTACTTC. Its translation: CASSKRCKGQGTGETQYF.

This chain uses TRBV9 with TRBJ1-1; maybe TRBD1 (6 bases). CDR3 size: 14 residues. The germline V gene has CDR1 SGDLS and CDR2 YYNGEE. The V end lost 3 bases, the J end lost 0 bases, and 9 bases lay between the germline ends. The CDR3 bases are TGTGCCAGCAGCGCCGGACAGTTGAACACTGAAGCTTTCTTT. Residues: CASSAGQLNTEAFF.

Comments on this clone: At the DNA level, this CDR3 is encoded by other sequences in the same sample as well. The chain carries TRBV6-4 and TRBJ1-5; 7 nucleotides match TRBD1. Per germline, CDR1 MRHNA and CDR2 SNTAGT. The CDR3 covers 13 residues. The V gene end was trimmed by 3 bases and the J gene end by 7 bases; junction bases not matched to a gene: 3. The CDR3 protein is CASSEQGGQPQHF. The CDR3 DNA is TGTGCCAGCAGTGAGCAGGGGGGCCAGCCCCAGCATTTT.

The CDR3 sequence is CASSVVASGGQETQYF. CDR3 DNA: TGTGCCAGCAGCGTAGTGGCTAGCGGGGGCCAAGAGACCCAGTACTTC. The V call is TRBV7-9, the J call TRBJ2-5; TRBD2 matches at 10 bases. CDR1 and CDR2 from the germline V gene are SEHNR and FQNEAQ (reference sequence). The V segment lost 5 bases and the J segment 1 base; nucleotides outside the gene matches: 7. CDR3 length: 16 residues.

This clone turned up a few times. The V and J genes are TRBV5-1 and TRBJ1-1; 9 bases map to TRBD1. The CDR3 contains 15 residues. The germline CDR1 and CDR2 sequences are SGHRS and YFSETQ. V lost 4 bases to trimming and J lost 4 bases; unmatched junction nucleotides: 8. The CDR3 nucleotides read TGCGCCAGCAGCGGAGACAGGGGGGTTGGCACTGAAGCTTTCTTT. Translated, it gives CASSGDRGVGTEAFF.

The rearrangement uses TRBV18 and TRBJ1-6; D possibly corresponds to TRBD1 (5 bases). The V and J ends lost 3 bases and 6 bases respectively, with 9 bases between them. Germline V gene data show CDR1 as KGHSH and CDR2 as LQKENI. The CDR3 is made up of 14 amino acids. This chain's CDR3 is CASSPQGLNSPLHF. Written as DNA, the CDR3 is TGTGCCAGCTCACCCCAGGGACTTAATTCACCCCTCCACTTT. The variable domain in full, with the rest retrieved from reference TRBV18 and TRBJ1-6, is NAGVMQNPRHLVRRRGQEARLRCSPMKGHSHVYWYRQLPEEGLKFMVYLQKENIIDESGMPKERFSAEFPKEGPSILRIQQVVRGDSAAYFCASSPQGLNSPLHFGNGTRLTVT.

Comment on this clone: The germline gene is not matched at one end of the junction; a read error may be the cause. The rearrangement links TRBV27 to TRBJ2-7; 7 nucleotides line up with TRBD1. Germline V gives CDR1 MNHEY, CDR2 SMNVEV (reference sequence). The CDR3 length is 13 residues. CDR3 sequence (DNA): TGTGCCAGCAGTTTCGTGTCAGGGGGAGCTAGCATATTC. Its translation: CASSFVSGGASIF.

The chain employs TRBV27 and TRBJ1-1; D is ambiguous. This CDR3 is built from 11 residues. Germline loops: CDR1 MNHEY, CDR2 SMNVEV (reference sequence). V was clipped by 7 bases and J by 7 bases, with 10 bases between them. The CDR3 spells CASNGRGEAFF. The DNA of the CDR3 is TGTGCCAGCAACGGTCGGGGTGAAGCTTTCTTT.

This sequence joins TRBV15 and TRBJ2-1; 7 bases agree with TRBD2. The CDR3 consists of 19 residues. The junction had 12 bases not matched to a gene; V was cut back by 1 base and J by 0 bases. Germline-derived CDR1 and CDR2 are LNHNV and YYDKDF (reference sequence). CDR3 sequence reads: CATSRALAVTMSSYNEQFF. The CDR3 DNA reads as TGTGCCACCAGCAGAGCGCTAGCGGTTACCATGAGCTCCTACAATGAGCAGTTCTTC.

This chain links TRBV10-3 with TRBJ2-7; TRBD2 aligns across 11 bases. This CDR3 has 17 residues. Per the germline V gene, CDR1 is ENHRY and CDR2 is SYGVKD. Trimming cost V 2 bases and J 0 bases; bases outside gene matches: 6. The CDR3 DNA is TGTGCCATCAGTGAGGCGACTAGCGGGACCTACTCCTACGAGCAGTACTTC. Amino acids: CAISEATSGTYSYEQYF.